The sequence of this T cell receptor (beta chain) was determined in a study of cytomegalovirus exposure and HLA in healthy donors. Whole-study context: Among 150 million to 200 million T cells, an earlier analysis found roughly 110 million unique TCR beta sequences. Study-level findings and limits: The only immune exposure information that was available was CMV serostatus. Presence/absence analysis assumed near-uniform sequencing depth across donors.

PCR employed 60 Vbeta and 13 Jbeta primers. TCRdb's table, derived via immunoSEQ multiplex PCR, lists solely in-frame clones and lacks some. The sample consists of some 180,000 clones, under 9.5% of them appearing once. This clone was detected only a few times. Antigen: not known. CDR3 length: 16 amino acids. Germline V gene sequence: CDR1 SGHTA, CDR2 FQGNSA. V shed 4 bases and J 2 bases; nucleotides not matched to a gene: 6. Specimen: PBMCs. The receptor comes from a woman in her twenties or thirties in good health and CMV-seropositive. This chain connects TRBV7-2 to TRBJ2-3; 10 positions agree with TRBD2. The CDR3 is CASSSLAGGITDTQYF. For the CDR3, the DNA is TGTGCCAGCAGCTCCTTAGCGGGAGGAATCACAGATACGCAGTATTTT.